This section outlines one T cell receptor (beta chain) sequence together with its context. This clonotype occurred a few times. Its antigen remains unidentified. The record has no base qualities; no much larger clone is one base away. The data originate from a study of early T cells in non-severe SARS-CoV-2 infection (dated by TCRdb to the early 2020s). Describing the broader study: Because TCR sequencing relied on bulk RNA taken from unsorted whole blood, pairing of alpha and beta chains was not possible. What the authors observed across the whole study: Matching against VDJdb was skewed toward anti-spike CD8 responses, likely underestimated virus-specific expansions, and missed private and CD4 specificities.

Set within a cohort of healthcare workers in London, UK, this nested case-control study involved weekly PCR testing of nasopharyngeal swabs along with blood sampling. Healthcare workers were recruited during the week of the UK lockdown, between 23 and 31 March 2020, and followed weekly for up to 16 weeks. Library construction relied on 5' RACE. The sequencer listed for this sample is NextSeq 500. The TCR library protocol attached unique molecular identifiers to individual cDNA molecules to correct for sequencing error and PCR bias. Both TCR alpha and beta chains were sequenced, and tight co-correlation was observed between alpha and beta sequence abundances in each sample. On the study's bioinformatics: Decombinator V4 was used to perform V gene, J gene and CDR3 annotation of TCR sequences. Expanded TCRs were defined as changing significantly between any two time points under a Poisson model with p below 0.0001. Abundances of TCRs were expressed as counts per million after normalisation to the total number of TCRs sequenced in each sample. MAIT TCRs were defined by TRAV1-2 paired with TRAJ12, TRAJ20 or TRAJ33, and iNKT TCRs by TRAV10 paired with TRAJ18. VDJdb, accessed on 1 November 2021, was searched for TCRs annotated for CMV, EBV and SARS-CoV-2, and TCRs annotated for more than one antigen were excluded. TCRdb reanalyzed the raw reads on its own, using fastp at Q25 for trimming and MiXCR for clone calling, and kept in-frame beta chains. Each entry merges the rows of one CDR3 protein and shows their most common DNA and genes. The V and J calls follow TCRdb's processing rather than the paper's. The sample yields tens of thousands of distinct CDR3 sequences; 10% to 15% were counted once. Of the sample, around 5.1% is held by the ten largest clones.

Deletion took 3 bases off V and 2 bases off J, with a span of 14 bases between the germline ends. CDR1 SEHNR and CDR2 FQNEAQ are derived from the germline V gene (reference sequence). The CDR3 holds 17 amino acids from the cysteine to the phenylalanine. This entry keeps only the CDR3 DNA: 51 bases, framed from base 1. The chain joins TRBV7-9 to TRBJ2-6; the D gene could be either TRBD1 or TRBD2, each agreeing at 5 bases. The origin of this receptor is an adult who was a healthcare worker with PCR-confirmed SARS-CoV-2 infection or an uninfected control (not recorded which). The specimen was whole blood. CDR3 protein: CASSFQRGGTGANVLTF. The DNA sequence follows: TGTGCCAGCAGCTTTCAGAGGGGCGGAACTGGGGCCAACGTCCTGACTTTC.